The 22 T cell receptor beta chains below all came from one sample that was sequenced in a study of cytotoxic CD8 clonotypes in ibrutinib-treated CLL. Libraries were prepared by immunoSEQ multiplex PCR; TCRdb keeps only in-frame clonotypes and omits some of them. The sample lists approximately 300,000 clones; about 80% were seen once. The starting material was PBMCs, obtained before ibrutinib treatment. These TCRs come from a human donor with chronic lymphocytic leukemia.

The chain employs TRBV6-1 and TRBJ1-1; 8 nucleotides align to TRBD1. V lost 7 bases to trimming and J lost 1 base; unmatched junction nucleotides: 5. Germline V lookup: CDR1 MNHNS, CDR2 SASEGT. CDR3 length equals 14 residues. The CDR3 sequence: CASIIGQGNTEAFF. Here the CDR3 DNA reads TGTGCCAGCATTATCGGACAGGGGAACACTGAAGCTTTCTTT.

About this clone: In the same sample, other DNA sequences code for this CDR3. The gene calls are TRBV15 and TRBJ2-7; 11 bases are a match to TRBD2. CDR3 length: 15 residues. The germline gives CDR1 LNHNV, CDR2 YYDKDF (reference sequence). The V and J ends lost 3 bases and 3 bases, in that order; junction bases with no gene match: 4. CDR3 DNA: TGTGCCACCAGCAGGGATGGACTAGCGGGCTACGAGCAGTACTTC. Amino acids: CATSRDGLAGYEQYF.

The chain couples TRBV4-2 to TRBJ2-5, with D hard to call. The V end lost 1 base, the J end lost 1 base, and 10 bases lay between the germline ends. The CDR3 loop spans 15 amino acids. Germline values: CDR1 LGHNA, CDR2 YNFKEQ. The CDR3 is CASSQAIRAQETQYF. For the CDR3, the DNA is TGTGCCAGCAGCCAAGCAATCCGGGCCCAAGAGACCCAGTACTTC.

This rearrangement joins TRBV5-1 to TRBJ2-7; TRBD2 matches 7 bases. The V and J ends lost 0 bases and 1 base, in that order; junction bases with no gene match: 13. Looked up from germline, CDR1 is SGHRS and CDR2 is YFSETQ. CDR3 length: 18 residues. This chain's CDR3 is CASSLEGSGSSGSYEQYF. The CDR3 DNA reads TGCGCCAGCAGCTTGGAGGGTAGCGGGTCGTCAGGTTCCTACGAGCAGTACTTC.

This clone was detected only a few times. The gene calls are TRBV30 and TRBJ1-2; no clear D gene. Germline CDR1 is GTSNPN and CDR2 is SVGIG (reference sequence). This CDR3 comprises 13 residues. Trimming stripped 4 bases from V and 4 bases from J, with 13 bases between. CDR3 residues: CAWTTEFGYGYTF. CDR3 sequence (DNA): TGTGCCTGGACAACAGAGTTTGGCTATGGCTACACCTTC.

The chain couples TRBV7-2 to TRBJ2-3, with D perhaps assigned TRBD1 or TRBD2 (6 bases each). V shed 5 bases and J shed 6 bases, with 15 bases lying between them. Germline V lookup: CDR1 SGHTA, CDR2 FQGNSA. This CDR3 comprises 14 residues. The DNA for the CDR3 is TGTGCCAGCAGCCCCTCGGGGGCATCCGATACGCAGTATTTT. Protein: CASSPSGASDTQYF.

In DNA, the CDR3 is TGTGCCAGCAGCTTAGATGTCTGGACTAGCGGGAAGGTAGGGCCCTACGAGCAGTACTTC. It specifies CASSLDVWTSGKVGPYEQYF. This chain connects TRBV11-3 to TRBJ2-7; 12 bases align to TRBD2. The CDR3 covers 20 residues. Germline loops: CDR1 SGHNT, CDR2 YENEEA. The V segment lost 0 bases and the J segment 2 bases; nucleotides outside the gene matches: 14. Complete variable domain (other parts from reference TRBV11-3 and TRBJ2-7): EAGVVQSPRYKIIEKKQPVAFWCNPISGHNTLYWYLQNLGQGPELLIRYENEEAVDDSQLPKDRFSAERLKGVDSTLKIQPAELGDSAVYLCASSLDVWTSGKVGPYEQYFGPGTRLTVT.

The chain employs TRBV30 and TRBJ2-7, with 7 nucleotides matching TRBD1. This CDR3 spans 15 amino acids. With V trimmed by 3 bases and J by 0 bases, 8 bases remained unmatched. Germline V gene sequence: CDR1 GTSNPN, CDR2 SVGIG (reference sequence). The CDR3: CAWSPAQGVSYEQYF. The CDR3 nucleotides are TGTGCCTGGAGCCCCGCCCAGGGGGTCTCCTACGAGCAGTACTTC.

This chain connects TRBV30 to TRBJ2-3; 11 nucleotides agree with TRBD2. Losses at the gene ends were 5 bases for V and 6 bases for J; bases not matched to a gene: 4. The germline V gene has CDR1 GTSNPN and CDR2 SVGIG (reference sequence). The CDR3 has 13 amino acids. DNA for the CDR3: TGTGCCTGGGTACTAGCGGGAGCGGATACGCAGTATTTT. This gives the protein CAWVLAGADTQYF.

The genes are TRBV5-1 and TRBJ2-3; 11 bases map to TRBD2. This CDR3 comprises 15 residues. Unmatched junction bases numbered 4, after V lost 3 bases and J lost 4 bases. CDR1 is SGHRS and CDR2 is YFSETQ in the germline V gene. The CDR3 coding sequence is TGCGCCAGCAGCTATAGCGGGAGGGCCCCAGATACGCAGTATTTT. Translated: CASSYSGRAPDTQYF.

The CDR3 DNA is TGTGCCAGCAGTTGGACCGACAGGGCGAATGAGCAGTTCTTC. This sequence encodes CASSWTDRANEQFF. The chain recombines TRBV6-5 with TRBJ2-1; 7 bases align to TRBD1. V was clipped by 4 bases and J by 7 bases; unmatched bases: 7. The CDR3 contains 14 residues. Looked up from germline, CDR1 is MNHEY and CDR2 is SVGAGI.

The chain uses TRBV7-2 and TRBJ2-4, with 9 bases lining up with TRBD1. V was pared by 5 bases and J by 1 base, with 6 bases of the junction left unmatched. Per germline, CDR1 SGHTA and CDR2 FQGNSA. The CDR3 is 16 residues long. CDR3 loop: CASSPGQGTAKNIQYF. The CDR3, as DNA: TGTGCCAGCAGCCCCGGACAGGGGACCGCCAAAAACATTCAGTACTTC.

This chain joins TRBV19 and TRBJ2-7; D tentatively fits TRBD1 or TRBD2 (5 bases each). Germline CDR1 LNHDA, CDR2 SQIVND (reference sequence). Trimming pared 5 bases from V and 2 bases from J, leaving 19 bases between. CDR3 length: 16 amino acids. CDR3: CASSRTGTVNPYEQYF. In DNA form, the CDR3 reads TGTGCCAGTAGTCGTACCGGGACCGTTAACCCCTACGAGCAGTACTTC.

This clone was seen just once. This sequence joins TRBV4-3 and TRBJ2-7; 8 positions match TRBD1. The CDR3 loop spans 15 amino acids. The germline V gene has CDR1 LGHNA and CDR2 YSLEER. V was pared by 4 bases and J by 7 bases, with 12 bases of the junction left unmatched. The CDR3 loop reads CASSPWTGSPREQYF. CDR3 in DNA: TGCGCCAGCAGCCCGTGGACAGGGTCCCCACGGGAGCAGTACTTC.

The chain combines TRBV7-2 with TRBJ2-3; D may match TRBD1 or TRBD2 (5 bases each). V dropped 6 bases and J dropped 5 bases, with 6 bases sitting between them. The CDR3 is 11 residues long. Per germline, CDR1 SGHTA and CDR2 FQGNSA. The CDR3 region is CASRRGDTQYF. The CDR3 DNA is TGTGCCAGCAGGAGGGGAGATACGCAGTATTTT.

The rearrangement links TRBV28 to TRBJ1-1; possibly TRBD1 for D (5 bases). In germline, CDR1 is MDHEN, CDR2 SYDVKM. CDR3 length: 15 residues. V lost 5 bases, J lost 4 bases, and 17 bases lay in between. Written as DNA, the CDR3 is TGTGCCAGCAGTGGTGGGACTTCTAGACCCACTGAAGCTTTCTTT. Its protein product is CASSGGTSRPTEAFF.

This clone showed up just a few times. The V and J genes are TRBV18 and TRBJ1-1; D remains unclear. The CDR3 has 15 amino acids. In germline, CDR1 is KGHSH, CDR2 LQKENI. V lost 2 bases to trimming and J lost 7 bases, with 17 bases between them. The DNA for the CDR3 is TGTGCCAGCTCACCAGAACAACAGATTTACAGTGAAGCTTTCTTT. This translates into CASSPEQQIYSEAFF.

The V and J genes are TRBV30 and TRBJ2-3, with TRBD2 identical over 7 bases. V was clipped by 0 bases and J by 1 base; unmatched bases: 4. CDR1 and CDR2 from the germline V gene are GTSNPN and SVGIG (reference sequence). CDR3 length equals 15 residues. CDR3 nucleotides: TGTGCCTGGAGTGTACGGCTAGCGGGCACAGATACGCAGTATTTT. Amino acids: CAWSVRLAGTDTQYF.

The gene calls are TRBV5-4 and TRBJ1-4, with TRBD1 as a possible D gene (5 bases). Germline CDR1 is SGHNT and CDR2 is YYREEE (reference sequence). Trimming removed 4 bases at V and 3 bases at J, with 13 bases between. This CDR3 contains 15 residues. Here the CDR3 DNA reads TGTGCCAGCAGCGGGGGACTTGTAGCTAATGAAAAACTGTTTTTT. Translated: CASSGGLVANEKLFF.

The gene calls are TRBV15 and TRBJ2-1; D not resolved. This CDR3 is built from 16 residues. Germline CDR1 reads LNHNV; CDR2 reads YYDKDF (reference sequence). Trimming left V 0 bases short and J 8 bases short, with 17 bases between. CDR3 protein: CATSRDPGRGSDEQFF. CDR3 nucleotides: TGTGCCACCAGCAGAGATCCAGGCCGAGGAAGCGATGAGCAGTTCTTC.

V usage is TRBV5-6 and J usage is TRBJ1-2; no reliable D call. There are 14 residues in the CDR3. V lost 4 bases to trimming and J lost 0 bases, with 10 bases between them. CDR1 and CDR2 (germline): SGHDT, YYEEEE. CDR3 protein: CASSPSGANYGYTF. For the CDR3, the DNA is TGTGCCAGCAGCCCAAGCGGAGCTAACTATGGCTACACCTTC.

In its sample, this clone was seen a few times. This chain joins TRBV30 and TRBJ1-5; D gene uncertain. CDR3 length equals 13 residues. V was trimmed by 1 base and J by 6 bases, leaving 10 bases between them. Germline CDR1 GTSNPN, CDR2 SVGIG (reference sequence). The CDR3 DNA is TGTGCCTGGAGTGCGGGTTCTGGTCAGCCCCAGCATTTT. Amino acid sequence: CAWSAGSGQPQHF.